Listed below are T cell receptor beta chains from one sample, sequenced in a study of CD8+ T cells in alopecia areata. The protocol was immunoSEQ multiplex PCR, while the TCRdb copy is restricted to in-frame clones and leaves out a portion. The sample lists about 270,000 clones, 60% seen once, with around 0.92% in the top ten. Material: CD4+ T cells sorted from blood, obtained around week 54, from a patient treated with tofacitinib. Every receptor here comes from a human donor with alopecia areata. CDR3s include the opening cysteine and the closing phenylalanine or tryptophan. D genes are given only for firm matches. Rows give clone size only sometimes, using once, few, many, or a class for an expanded clone.

d_call j_call v_call clone_size cdr3_nt cdr3_aa
- TRBJ2-2 TRBV30 few TGTGCCTGGAGTGCGCTGACAGGCACCGGGGAGCTGTTTTTT CAWSALTGTGELFF
TRBD1 TRBJ1-5 TRBV19 - TGTGCCACCGCAGGGGGCGCAGGGCACAGTCAGCCCCAGCATTTT CATAGGAGHSQPQHF
- TRBJ2-7 TRBV6-6 - TGTGCCAGCCGCCCGAGCGCAGGGAACGAGCAGTACTTC CASRPSAGNEQYF
- TRBJ1-2 TRBV6-5 - TGTGCCAGCAGGCCCCGGGACAACTATGGCTACACCTTC CASRPRDNYGYTF
TRBD1 TRBJ2-3 TRBV19 few TGTGCCAGTAGGCTACGGGACAGACCTTCCGATACGCAGTATTTT CASRLRDRPSDTQYF
TRBD2 TRBJ2-1 TRBV29-1 - TGCAGCGGCGAGCGGGGGGGCTTCGATGAGCAGTTCTTC CSGERGGFDEQFF
TRBD1 TRBJ2-5 TRBV10-3 - TGTGCCATCAGTGGGACAGGACAAGAGACCCAGTACTTC CAISGTGQETQYF
TRBD1 TRBJ1-6 TRBV7-2 few TGTGCCAGCAGCTATAACAGGGGCGCTTCACCCCTCCACTTT CASSYNRGASPLHF
- TRBJ1-3 TRBV29-1 - TGCAGCGCTAACACACTCTCTGGAAACACCATATATTTT CSANTLSGNTIYF
- TRBJ2-5 TRBV6-6 few TGTGCCAGCAGTTTGCAAGAGACCCAGTACTTC CASSLQETQYF
TRBD1 TRBJ2-3 TRBV4-1 once TGCGCCAGCGTATCGCAGGGGGGCACAGATACGCAGTATTTT CASVSQGGTDTQYF
- TRBJ2-6 TRBV5-1 - TGCGCCAGCTCCCTTGTGGGTAGCTCTGGGGCCAACGTCCTGACTTTC CASSLVGSSGANVLTF
- TRBJ2-1 TRBV25-1 - TGTGCAAGCGACGGGGTCTACAATGAGCAGTTCTTC CASDGVYNEQFF
- TRBJ2-5 TRBV30 - TGTGCCTCGACCGGTCAGGAGACCCAGTACTTC CASTGQETQYF
- TRBJ1-6 TRBV2 - TGTGCCAGCAGTGAATACCGGACAGTTCACTTT CASSEYRTVHF
- TRBJ2-1 TRBV29-1 - TGCAGCGTTTTTGACCGGATTAGCTCCTACAATGAGCAGTTCTTC CSVFDRISSYNEQFF
- TRBJ1-5 TRBV25-1 - TGTGCCAGCAGTGAAGGAGGTATTAAGCATTTT CASSEGGIKHF
- TRBJ1-5 TRBV6-8 - TGTGCCGGCCGCCGAAGGGGAGAAACGTATCAGCCCCAGCATTTT CAGRRRGETYQPQHF
TRBD1 TRBJ2-7 TRBV5-1 - TGCGCCAGCAGCTTGGGGGACAGGGGATTCGACGAGCAGTACTTC CASSLGDRGFDEQYF
TRBD2 TRBJ2-3 TRBV30 - TGTGCCTGGAGTGTACTAGCGGGGGCAGATACGCAGTATTTT CAWSVLAGADTQYF
- TRBJ2-3 TRBV2 once TGTGCCAGCAGTGATAGTAGTACTCCGCAGTATTTT CASSDSSTPQYF
TRBD2 TRBJ2-1 TRBV7-2 few TGTGCCAGCAGCTCCCTTGCGGGGGTATACAATGAGCAGTTCTTC CASSSLAGVYNEQFF
- TRBJ2-1 TRBV5-1 - TGCGCCAGCAGCTTGGCCGTCACTCCAAGGGAGCAGTTCTTC CASSLAVTPREQFF
- TRBJ1-3 TRBV5-4 - TGTGCCAGCAGCCCAACGACAGTGCCCTCTGGAAACACCATATATTTT CASSPTTVPSGNTIYF
TRBD2 TRBJ2-1 TRBV29-1 - TGCAGCTGCTGGACTAGAGCGGGGGTAAATGAGCAGTTCTTC CSCWTRAGVNEQFF
- TRBJ2-1 TRBV7-2 - TGTGCCAGCAGCTTGGGGGAGAGCTACAATGAGCAGTTCTTC CASSLGESYNEQFF
- TRBJ2-1 TRBV25-1 - TGTGCCAGCAGTGATCGGCTAGCCTCTGAGCAGTTCTTC CASSDRLASEQFF
TRBD1 TRBJ2-1 TRBV18 few TGTGCCAGCTCACCCGGAGTTGGACAGGGGGAGTTCTTC CASSPGVGQGEFF
- TRBJ2-6 TRBV23-1 - TGCGCCGGTAGACAGCTACCTCGCTCTGGGGCCAACGTCCTGACTTTC CAGRQLPRSGANVLTF
- TRBJ1-2 TRBV30 - TGTGCCTGGAGTGTTGCGGGCGCGGTCACCTTC CAWSVAGAVTF
- TRBJ2-2 TRBV29-1 - TGCAGCGTCAGGGGGGTGACGAACACCGGGGAGCTGTTTTTT CSVRGVTNTGELFF
TRBD1 TRBJ2-7 TRBV30 once TGTGCCTGGAGTGTACAGGGGGGTTCTGGCGAGCAGTACTTC CAWSVQGGSGEQYF
- TRBJ1-1 TRBV29-1 - TGCAGCGTGAGGGCAGGGCACACTGAAGCTTTCTTT CSVRAGHTEAFF
- TRBJ1-6 TRBV7-2 - TGTGCCAGCAGCTTAGTTGAGACACCCCTCCACTTT CASSLVETPLHF
TRBD1 TRBJ2-1 TRBV6-1 - TGTGCCAGCAGTGATTATTGGACAGGACCCTACAATGAGCAGTTCTTC CASSDYWTGPYNEQFF
- TRBJ2-1 TRBV19 - TGTGCCAGTAGTTCCACGGGCAATGAGCAGTTCTTC CASSSTGNEQFF
- TRBJ2-5 TRBV5-6 - TGTGCCAGCACCCTCGGGGAAGAGACCCAGTACTTC CASTLGEETQYF
- TRBJ2-1 TRBV7-3 - TGTGCCAGCAGTCAAGGCCGGGCTTACAATGAGCAGTTCTTC CASSQGRAYNEQFF
- TRBJ1-2 TRBV6-5 - TGTGCCAGCAGTTTACGACAGCCTAGTGGCTACACCTTC CASSLRQPSGYTF
- TRBJ1-2 TRBV5-1 - TGCGCCAGCAGCTTCGAGGCGCGGTATGGCTACACCTTC CASSFEARYGYTF
- TRBJ2-2 TRBV4-1 - TGCGCCAGCAGCCAAGATTACCCGGCCGTCTGGTCCGGGGAGCTGTTTTTT CASSQDYPAVWSGELFF
TRBD2 TRBJ2-3 TRBV25-1 few TGTGCCAGCAGTGTAGCGGGGGGGCCATTAGATACGCAGTATTTT CASSVAGGPLDTQYF
TRBD1 TRBJ1-6 TRBV7-9 - TGTGCCAGCAGCCGCGGGACAGCGGCCTCCCCTCTCCACTTT CASSRGTAASPLHF
- TRBJ2-7 TRBV29-1 - TGCAGCGTTGGAACGGCCGCCGGCTACGAGCAGTACTTC CSVGTAAGYEQYF
TRBD1 TRBJ2-7 TRBV14 - TGTGCCAGCCGCCCGACAGGGATCCACGAGCAGTACTTC CASRPTGIHEQYF
- TRBJ2-3 TRBV5-4 - TGTGCCAGCAGCTTGGGCACCAGAAGCACAGATACGCAGTATTTT CASSLGTRSTDTQYF
TRBD1 TRBJ2-1 TRBV10-3 few TGTGCCATCACACAGGGGGCCCATGAGCAGTTCTTC CAITQGAHEQFF
TRBD2 TRBJ2-4 TRBV5-1 - TGCGCCAGCAGCTTGGAAGGGACTACCCTAGCCAAAAACATTCAGTACTTC CASSLEGTTLAKNIQYF
- TRBJ2-3 TRBV5-8 - TGTGCCAGCCCGGGCGGCCGCACAGATACGCAGTATTTT CASPGGRTDTQYF
- TRBJ2-4 TRBV6-6 few TGTGCCAGCAGAATACCGGTTCCCCAAAACATTCAGTACTTC CASRIPVPQNIQYF
- TRBJ2-4 TRBV29-1 few TGCAGCGTTTTTGGGGAAAGGGGAAACATTCAGTACTTC CSVFGERGNIQYF
- TRBJ1-1 TRBV29-1 - TGCAGCTCGCCCGCTAAGGGGAGCACTGAAGCTTTCTTT CSSPAKGSTEAFF
TRBD1 TRBJ1-2 TRBV5-4 - TGTGCCAGCAGCCCCGGGACAGGGAAGGGGGGATACACCTTC CASSPGTGKGGYTF
- TRBJ1-2 TRBV29-1 once TGCAGCGCAGATCGCAGGCCGGGTGGCTACACCTTC CSADRRPGGYTF
- TRBJ2-7 TRBV29-1 few TGCAGCGACCCCTCGGGGGGCTTATCCCACGAGCAGTACTTC CSDPSGGLSHEQYF